This T cell receptor (beta chain) is drawn from a study of cytomegalovirus exposure and HLA in healthy donors. This PCR relied on a set of 60 Vbeta primers and 13 Jbeta primers. Clones were read by immunoSEQ multiplex PCR, and TCRdb kept only the in-frame ones, dropping some. The sample lists about 240,000 clones; approximately 82% were seen once. The sequence came from a woman aged 60 to 75 in good health and CMV-seropositive. Sample: PBMCs.

CDR3 sequence (DNA): TGTGCCAGCAGTTTAAGAGGGGGCGAAGGGAAAGCTTTCTTT. Its translation is CASSLRGGEGKAFF. The chain links TRBV28 to TRBJ1-1; 7 nucleotides line up with TRBD1. Trimming removed 2 bases from V and 9 bases from J; junction bases left unmatched: 9. The CDR3 covers 14 residues. Germline V gene sequence: CDR1 MDHEN, CDR2 SYDVKM.